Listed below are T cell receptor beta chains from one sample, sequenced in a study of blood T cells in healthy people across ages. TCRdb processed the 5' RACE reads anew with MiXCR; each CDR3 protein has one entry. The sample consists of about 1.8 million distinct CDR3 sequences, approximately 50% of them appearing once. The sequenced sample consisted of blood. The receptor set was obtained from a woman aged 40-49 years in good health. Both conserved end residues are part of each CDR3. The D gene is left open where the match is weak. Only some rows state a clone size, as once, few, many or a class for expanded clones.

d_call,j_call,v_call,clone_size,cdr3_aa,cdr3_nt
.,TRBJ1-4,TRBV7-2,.,CASSLGWGSGEKLFF,TGTGCCAGCAGCCTGGGATGGGGAAGCGGTGAAAAACTGTTTTTT
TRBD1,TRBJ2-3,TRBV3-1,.,CASSQVAGQGTGTDTQYF,TGTGCCAGCAGCCAAGTTGCGGGACAGGGAACAGGCACAGATACGCAGTATTTT
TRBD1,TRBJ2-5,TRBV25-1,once,CASSGRQGAYQETQYF,TGTGCCAGCAGTGGTCGACAGGGGGCGTACCAAGAGACCCAGTACTTC
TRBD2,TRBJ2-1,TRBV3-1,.,CASTPSGGPYNEQFF,TGTGCCAGCACCCCAAGCGGGGGTCCTTACAATGAGCAGTTCTTC
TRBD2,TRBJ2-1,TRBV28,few,CASRMVPLAGYHNEQFF,TGTGCCAGCAGAATGGTCCCACTAGCGGGATACCATAATGAGCAGTTCTTC
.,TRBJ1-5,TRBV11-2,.,CASSSEGRGNQPQHF,TGTGCCAGCAGCTCGGAGGGACGGGGGAATCAGCCCCAGCATTTT
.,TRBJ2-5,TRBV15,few,CATSSAGLTETQYF,TGTGCCACCAGCAGTGCGGGACTCACGGAGACCCAGTACTTC
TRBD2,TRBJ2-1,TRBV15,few,CATRFPTSGSYNEQFF,TGTGCCACCAGATTTCCGACTAGCGGTTCCTACAATGAGCAGTTCTTC
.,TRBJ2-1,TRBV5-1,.,CASSSTGGHNEQFF,TGTGCCAGCAGCAGTACCGGGGGCCACAATGAGCAGTTCTTC
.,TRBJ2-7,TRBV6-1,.,CASSLRVGGYEQYF,TGTGCCAGCAGTCTAAGGGTTGGTGGCTACGAGCAGTACTTC
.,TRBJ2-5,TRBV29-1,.,CSVEERGKETQYF,TGCAGCGTTGAAGAGAGGGGGAAAGAGACCCAGTACTTC
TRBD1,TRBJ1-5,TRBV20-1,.,CSARDHLRGLKVSNQPQHF,TGCAGTGCTAGAGACCATCTGAGGGGGCTGAAGGTGAGCAATCAGCCCCAGCATTTT
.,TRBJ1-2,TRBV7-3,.,CASSVRGLDGYTF,TGTGCCAGCAGCGTCAGGGGTTTGGATGGCTACACCTTC
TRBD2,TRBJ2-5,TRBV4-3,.,CASSQLAGGSQETQYF,TGCGCCAGCAGCCAATTAGCGGGGGGCTCCCAAGAGACCCAGTACTTC
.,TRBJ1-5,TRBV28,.,CASSPLSYNQPQHF,TGTGCCAGCAGCCCTTTATCGTACAATCAGCCCCAGCATTTT
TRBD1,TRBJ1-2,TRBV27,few,CASGWDSMNYGYTF,TGTGCCAGCGGGTGGGACAGTATGAACTATGGCTACACCTTC
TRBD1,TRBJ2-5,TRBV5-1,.,CASSLGRGRLSETQYF,TGCGCCAGCAGCTTAGGCAGGGGGCGCCTATCCGAGACCCAGTACTTC
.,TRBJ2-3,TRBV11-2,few,CASSLDGAGTDTQYF,TGTGCCAGCAGCTTAGATGGAGCCGGCACAGATACGCAGTATTTT
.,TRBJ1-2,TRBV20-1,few,CSAPRREMGYGYTF,TGCAGTGCTCCCCGTCGGGAGATGGGCTATGGCTACACCTTC
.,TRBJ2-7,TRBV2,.,CASSDRGGPYEQYF,TGTGCCAGCAGTGATAGGGGGGGGCCCTACGAGCAGTACTTC
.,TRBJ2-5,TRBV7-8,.,CASSLHRVLDLRQYF,TGTGCCAGCAGCTTACACAGGGTTCTGGATCTGAGGCAGTACTTC
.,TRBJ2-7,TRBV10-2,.,CASSVADLEQYF,TGCGCCAGCAGTGTAGCGGACCTTGAGCAGTACTTC
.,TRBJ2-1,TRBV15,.,CATSRVSAEQFF,TGTGCCACCAGCAGAGTATCCGCTGAGCAGTTCTTC
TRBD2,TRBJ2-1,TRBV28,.,CAGSSSPSGADEQFF,TGTGCCGGCAGCTCCTCCCCTAGCGGGGCGGATGAGCAGTTCTTC
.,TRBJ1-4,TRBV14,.,CASSQVGTDEKLFF,TGTGCCAGCAGCCAAGTCGGGACGGATGAAAAACTGTTTTTT
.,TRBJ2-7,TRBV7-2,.,CASSLVRVQAYEQYF,TGTGCCAGCAGCTTAGTTCGGGTCCAAGCCTACGAGCAGTACTTC
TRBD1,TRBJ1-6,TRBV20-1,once,CSARGNRQGARNSPLHF,TGCAGTGCTAGAGGCAATCGGCAGGGGGCTAGGAATTCACCCCTCCACTTT
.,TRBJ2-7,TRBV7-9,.,CASSLAGIRGAGGEQYF,TGTGCCAGCAGCTTAGCCGGTATAAGGGGGGCTGGTGGCGAGCAGTACTTC
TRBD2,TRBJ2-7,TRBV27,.,CASSLSKSGDYEQYF,TGTGCCAGCAGTTTATCGAAAAGCGGGGATTACGAGCAGTACTTC
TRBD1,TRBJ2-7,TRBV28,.,CASSGKTGPRSSYEQYF,TGTGCCAGCAGTGGCAAGACAGGGCCTAGGAGCTCCTACGAGCAGTACTTC
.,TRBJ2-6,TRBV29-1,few,CSVTVSGANVLTF,TGCAGCGTCACGGTCTCTGGGGCCAACGTCCTGACTTTC
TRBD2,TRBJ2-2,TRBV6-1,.,CASSEVGRAGGPYVGELFF,TGTGCCAGCAGTGAAGTTGGTAGAGCGGGGGGGCCATATGTCGGGGAGCTGTTTTTT
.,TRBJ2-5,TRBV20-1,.,CSARGFGTQYF,TGCAGTGCTAGAGGGTTTGGGACCCAGTACTTC
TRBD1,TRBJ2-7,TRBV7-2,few,CASSFDRGSTYEQYF,TGTGCCAGCAGCTTCGACAGGGGGAGCACCTACGAGCAGTACTTC
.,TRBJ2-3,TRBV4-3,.,CASSQGVLRADTQYF,TGCGCCAGCAGCCAAGGGGTCCTGAGGGCAGATACGCAGTATTTT
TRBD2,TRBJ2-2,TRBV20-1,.,CSASRLAGTGELFF,TGCAGTGCTAGTAGGCTAGCGGGCACCGGGGAGCTGTTTTTT
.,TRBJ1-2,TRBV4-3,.,CASSQANTLAYGYTF,TGCGCCAGCAGCCAAGCGAACACTTTGGCTTATGGCTACACCTTC
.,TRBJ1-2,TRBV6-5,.,CASSYSREGLSGYTF,TGTGCCAGCAGTTACTCAAGGGAGGGCCTTAGTGGCTACACCTTC
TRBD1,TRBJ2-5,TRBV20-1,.,CSLRPGTGGETQYF,TGCAGCCTTAGGCCGGGGACAGGGGGTGAGACCCAGTACTTC
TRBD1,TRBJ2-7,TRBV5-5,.,CASSWAGQGAYEQYF,TGTGCCAGCAGCTGGGCCGGACAGGGGGCTTACGAGCAGTACTTC
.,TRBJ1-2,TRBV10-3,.,CAISESTGREGYTF,TGTGCCATCAGTGAGTCGACCGGGAGGGAAGGCTACACCTTC
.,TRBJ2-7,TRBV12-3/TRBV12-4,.,CASSIDMPPYNEQYF,TGTGCCAGCAGCATCGACATGCCTCCTTACAATGAGCAGTACTTC
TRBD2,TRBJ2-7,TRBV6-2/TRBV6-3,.,CANSRTSGGYEQYF,TGTGCCAACTCTAGGACTAGCGGGGGCTACGAGCAGTACTTC
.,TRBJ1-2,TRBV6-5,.,CASKPAGPGYTF,TGTGCCAGCAAACCCGCAGGACCTGGCTACACCTTC
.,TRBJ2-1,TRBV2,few,CASSEGYSYNEQFF,TGTGCCAGCAGTGAGGGCTACTCCTACAATGAGCAGTTCTTC
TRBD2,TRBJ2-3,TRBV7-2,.,CASSAHLADPDTQYF,TGTGCCAGCAGCGCGCACCTAGCGGACCCCGATACGCAGTATTTT
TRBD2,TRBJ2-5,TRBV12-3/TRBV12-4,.,CASSSRLAGGQATQYF,TGTGCCAGCAGTTCCCGACTAGCGGGGGGCCAGGCGACCCAGTACTTC
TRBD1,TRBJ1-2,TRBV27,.,CTSSLTGGDYGYTF,TGTACCAGCAGCTTAACAGGGGGCGACTATGGCTACACCTTC
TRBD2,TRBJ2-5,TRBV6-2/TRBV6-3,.,CASSFTTSGGTQYF,TGTGCCAGCAGTTTCACGACTAGCGGGGGGACCCAGTACTTC
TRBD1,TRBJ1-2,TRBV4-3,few,CASSQGEWQGGGYTF,TGCGCCAGCAGCCAAGGCGAATGGCAGGGGGGTGGCTACACCTTC
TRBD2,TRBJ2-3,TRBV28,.,CASSLHGASGADTQYF,TGTGCCAGCAGTTTACATGGGGCTAGCGGGGCAGATACGCAGTATTTT